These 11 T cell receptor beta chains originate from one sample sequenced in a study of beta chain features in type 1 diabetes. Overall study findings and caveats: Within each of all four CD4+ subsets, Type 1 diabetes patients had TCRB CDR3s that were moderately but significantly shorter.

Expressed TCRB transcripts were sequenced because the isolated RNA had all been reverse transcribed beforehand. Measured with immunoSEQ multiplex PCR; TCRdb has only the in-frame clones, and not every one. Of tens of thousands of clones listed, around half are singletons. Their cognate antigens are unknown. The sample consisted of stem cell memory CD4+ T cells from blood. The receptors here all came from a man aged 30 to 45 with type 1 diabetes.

CDR3 nucleotide sequence: TGTGCCAGCACCATCCTACCAGGGGACTATGGCTACACCTTC. Amino acids: CASTILPGDYGYTF. V gene TRBV6-1 combines with J gene TRBJ1-2; weak D call: TRBD1 (6 bases). V dropped 7 bases and J dropped 3 bases, with 15 bases sitting between them. Germline CDR1 is MNHNS and CDR2 is SASEGT. The CDR3 runs 14 residues.

CDR3 nucleotides: TGTGCCAGCAACAGGGCGAACACTGAAGCTTTCTTT. Encoded protein: CASNRANTEAFF. V usage is TRBV6-1 and J usage is TRBJ1-1; TRBD1 might be the D (6 bases). CDR1 is MNHNS and CDR2 is SASEGT in the germline V gene. CDR3 length: 12 amino acids. Trimming stripped 7 bases from V and 1 base from J, with 7 bases between.

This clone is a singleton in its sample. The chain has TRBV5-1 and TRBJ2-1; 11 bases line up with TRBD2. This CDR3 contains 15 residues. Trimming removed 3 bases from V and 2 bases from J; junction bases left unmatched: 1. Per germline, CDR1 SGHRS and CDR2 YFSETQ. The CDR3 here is CASSSGLAAYNEQFF. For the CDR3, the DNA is TGCGCCAGCAGCTCGGGACTAGCGGCCTACAATGAGCAGTTCTTC. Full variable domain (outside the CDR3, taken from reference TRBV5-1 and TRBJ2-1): KAGVTQTPRYLIKTRGQQVTLSCSPISGHRSVSWYQQTPGQGLQFLFEYFSETQRNKGNFPGRFSGRQFSNSRSEMNVSTLELGDSALYLCASSSGLAAYNEQFFGPGTRLTVL.

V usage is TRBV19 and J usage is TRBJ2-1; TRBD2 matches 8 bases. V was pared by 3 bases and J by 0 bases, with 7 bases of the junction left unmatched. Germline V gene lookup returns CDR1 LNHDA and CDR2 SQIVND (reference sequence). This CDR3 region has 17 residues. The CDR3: CASSISSGFSSYNEQFF. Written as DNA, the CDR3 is TGTGCCAGTAGTATCTCTAGCGGGTTTAGCTCCTACAATGAGCAGTTCTTC.

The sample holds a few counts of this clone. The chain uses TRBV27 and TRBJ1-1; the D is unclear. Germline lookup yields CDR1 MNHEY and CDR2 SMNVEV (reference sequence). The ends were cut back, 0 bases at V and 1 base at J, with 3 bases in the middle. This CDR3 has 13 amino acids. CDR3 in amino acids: CASSLSRNTEAFF. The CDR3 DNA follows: TGTGCCAGCAGTTTATCCAGGAACACTGAAGCTTTCTTT.

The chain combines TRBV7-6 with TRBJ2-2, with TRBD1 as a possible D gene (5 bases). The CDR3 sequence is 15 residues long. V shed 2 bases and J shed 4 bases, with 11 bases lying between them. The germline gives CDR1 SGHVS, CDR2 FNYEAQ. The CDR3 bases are TGTGCCAGCAGCTTACAGGGTGGGTTCACCGGGGAGCTGTTTTTT. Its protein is CASSLQGGFTGELFF.

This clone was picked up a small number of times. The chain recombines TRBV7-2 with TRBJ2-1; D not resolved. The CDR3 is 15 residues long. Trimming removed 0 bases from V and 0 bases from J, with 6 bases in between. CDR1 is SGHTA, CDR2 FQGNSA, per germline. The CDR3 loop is CASSLASISYNEQFF. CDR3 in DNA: TGTGCCAGCAGCTTAGCCAGTATCTCCTACAATGAGCAGTTCTTC.

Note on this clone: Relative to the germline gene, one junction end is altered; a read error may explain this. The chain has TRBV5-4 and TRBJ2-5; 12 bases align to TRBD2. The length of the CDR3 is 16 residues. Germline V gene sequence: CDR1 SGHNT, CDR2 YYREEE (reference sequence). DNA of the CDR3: TGTGCCAGCAGCTTAAGTCTAGCGGGAGGGCAAGAGACCCAGCACTTC. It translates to CASSLSLAGGQETQHF.

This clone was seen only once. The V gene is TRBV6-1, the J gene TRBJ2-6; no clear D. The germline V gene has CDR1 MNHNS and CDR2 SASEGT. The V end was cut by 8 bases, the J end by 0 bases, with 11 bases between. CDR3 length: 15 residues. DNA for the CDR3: TGTGCCAGCTTCGCGGCAGACTCTGGGGCCAACGTCCTGACTTTC. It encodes CASFAADSGANVLTF.

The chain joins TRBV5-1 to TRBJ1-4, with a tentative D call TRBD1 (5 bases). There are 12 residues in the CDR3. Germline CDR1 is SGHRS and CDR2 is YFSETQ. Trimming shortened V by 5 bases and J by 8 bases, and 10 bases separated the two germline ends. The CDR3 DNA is TGCGCCAGCAGTTTCCGGGGGGAAAAACTGTTTTTT. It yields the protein CASSFRGEKLFF. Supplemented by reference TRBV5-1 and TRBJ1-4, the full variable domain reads KAGVTQTPRYLIKTRGQQVTLSCSPISGHRSVSWYQQTPGQGLQFLFEYFSETQRNKGNFPGRFSGRQFSNSRSEMNVSTLELGDSALYLCASSFRGEKLFFGSGTQLSVL.

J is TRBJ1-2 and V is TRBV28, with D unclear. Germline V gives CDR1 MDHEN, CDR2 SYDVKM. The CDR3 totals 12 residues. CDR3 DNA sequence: TGTAAGGCAGGACTTTCCAACTATGGCTACACCTTC. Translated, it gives CKAGLSNYGYTF.